The T cell receptor beta chain described here comes from a study of early T cells in non-severe SARS-CoV-2 infection (dated by TCRdb to the early 2020s). Study-level background: Because TCR sequencing was done on bulk RNA from unsorted whole blood, the alpha and beta chains could not be paired.

Points the paper makes about the study in general: Matching against VDJdb was skewed toward anti-spike CD8 responses, likely underestimated virus-specific expansions, and missed private and CD4 specificities.

This clonotype showed up many times. What this receptor recognizes is not known. It has no much larger one-base neighbor in the sample; base qualities were not kept. The study was a case-control design nested within a healthcare worker cohort in London, UK, with weekly nasopharyngeal swab PCR tests and blood sampling. Healthcare workers were recruited during the week of the UK lockdown, between 23 and 31 March 2020, and followed weekly for up to about 16 weeks. Based on the germline V gene (reference sequence), the CDR1 and CDR2 sequences are DFQATT and SNEGSKA. Inclusive of the bounding cysteine and phenylalanine, the CDR3 is 15 residues long. CDR3 DNA is the only sequence kept; it has 45 bases, read in frame from the first base. V ends up 6 bases short and J 5 bases short, with an unmatched junction base count of 7. The method was 5' RACE. The sample was run on a NextSeq 500. In the TCR library protocol, unique molecular identifiers were attached to individual cDNA molecules to correct for PCR bias and sequencing error. Sequencing covered both TCR alpha and beta chains, and within each sample the abundances of alpha and beta sequences were tightly co-correlated. The authors' analysis ran thus. Decombinator V4 was used to annotate TCR sequences for V gene, J gene and CDR3. TCRs were defined as expanded if a significant change between any two time points was detected under a Poisson model with p below 0.0001. TCR abundances were normalised to the total number of TCRs sequenced per sample and expressed as counts per million. MAIT TCRs were defined by TRAV1-2 paired with TRAJ12, TRAJ20 or TRAJ33, and iNKT TCRs by TRAV10 paired with TRAJ18. VDJdb, accessed 1 November 2021, was searched for CMV, EBV and SARS-CoV-2 annotated TCRs, with TCRs annotated for multiple antigens excluded. The public reads were quality trimmed at Q25 with fastp and then assembled into clones with MiXCR by TCRdb, keeping productive beta chains. Every distinct CDR3 protein forms one entry, paired with its most common genes and DNA. The V and J calls shown here were made by TCRdb, not taken from the authors' results. The sample includes about 46,000 distinct CDR3 sequences, with around 10% observed a single time. The leading ten clones occupy roughly 4.8% of the sample.

The specimen comprised whole blood, sampled at baseline. The rearranged segments are TRBV20-1 and TRBJ2-2, with 12 bases aligning to TRBD2. The TCR originated in an adult who was a healthcare worker with PCR-confirmed SARS-CoV-2 infection or an uninfected control (not recorded which). The bases are TGCAGTGCGAGACTAGCGGGAGATTTAACCGGGGAGCTGTTTTTT. It translates as CSARLAGDLTGELFF.